The rows below give T cell receptor beta chains drawn from one sample of a study of blood T cell repertoires in COVID-19. Sequencing was performed with immunoSEQ multiplex PCR; in TCRdb, only in-frame clones are kept and a portion is missing. The sample includes tens of thousands of clones, around 74% of them seen just once. Sequenced material: peripheral blood. The receptors were gathered from a man aged 65 to 79 with COVID-19, enrolled during active disease. Each CDR3 is given without its conserved first and last residue. The D gene is left open where the match is weak.

cdr3_aa j_call d_call v_call
ASSLNREGEQF TRBJ2-1 . TRBV7-3
ASSLALAGFYEQY TRBJ2-7 TRBD2 TRBV13
AWSPGAYEQY TRBJ2-7 . TRBV30
ASSLGQLNEQF TRBJ2-1 . TRBV7-8
ASSQAASSGRGEQY TRBJ2-7 TRBD2 TRBV4-1
AIQMTASSYEQY TRBJ2-7 . TRBV10-3
ASSQGSSGGTDTQY TRBJ2-3 TRBD2 TRBV4-3
ASSLVGTGRSTDTQY TRBJ2-3 TRBD1 TRBV7-2
ASSPQPGLNYNEQF TRBJ2-1 . TRBV7-6
ASRLALRGQRYTGELF TRBJ2-2 . TRBV12-2
AIRITVPGNLSGNTIY TRBJ1-3 . TRBV10-3
ASSLVGGPYPGELF TRBJ2-2 . TRBV7-2
ASSPIGRMETQY TRBJ2-5 . TRBV7-2
ASSPTSARDGTQY TRBJ2-3 TRBD2 TRBV18
ASSRDRVNSPLH TRBJ1-6 TRBD1 TRBV11-2
ASSLAAGTEAF TRBJ1-1 . TRBV5-1
ASSSPGLSYEQY TRBJ2-7 TRBD2 TRBV11-2
ASSPGTSVYNEQF TRBJ2-1 TRBD2 TRBV7-2
ASSLGAGGIDEQY TRBJ2-7 TRBD1 TRBV5-1